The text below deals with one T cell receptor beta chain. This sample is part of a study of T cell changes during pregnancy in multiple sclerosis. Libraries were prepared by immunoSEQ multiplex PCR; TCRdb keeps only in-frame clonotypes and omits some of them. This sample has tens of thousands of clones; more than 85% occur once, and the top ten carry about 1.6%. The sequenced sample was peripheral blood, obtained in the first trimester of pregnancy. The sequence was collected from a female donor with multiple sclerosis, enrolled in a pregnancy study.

Here the CDR3 reads CASSLRPGSNEQFF. The CDR3 nucleotides are TGTGCCAGCAGCTTGCGCCCGGGGAGCAATGAGCAGTTCTTC. The chain links TRBV5-4 to TRBJ2-1, with a tentative D call TRBD2 (5 bases). The CDR3 is made up of 14 amino acids. V shed 1 base and J shed 6 bases, with 11 bases lying between them. Per germline, CDR1 SGHNT and CDR2 YYREEE (reference sequence).